What follows describes a single T cell receptor (beta chain). Its target is not known. It was by quantitative 5'-RACE with molecular barcodes that TCR beta libraries were made. TCRdb reprocessed the 5' RACE reads via MiXCR and lists one record per CDR3 protein. The repertoire includes about 390,000 distinct CDR3 sequences, about 20% of them detected once, and about 16% sits in the top ten. The sample comes from a study of CD8 T cells in ankylosing spondylitis. Study-wide points: Significantly higher representation of disease-linked clones was reported for matched ankylosing spondylitis synovial fluid. Some motif variants had been reported before (in reactive arthritis synovial fluid and blood). Among TCR beta sequences, a motif of under ten highly homologous variants appeared characteristic of ankylosing spondylitis blood.

Trimming left V 3 bases short and J 0 bases short, with 8 bases between. This CDR3 has 14 residues. The specimen sequenced was blood, either unsorted or a sorted T cell fraction (not recorded which). The source of this sequence is a male donor with ankylosing spondylitis. The chain carries TRBV12-3 or TRBV12-4 and TRBJ2-5; possible D gene TRBD2, 6 bases. The CDR3 region has the DNA TGTGCCAGCAGTTTTCGGGGGTACCAAGAGACCCAGTACTTC. This encodes CASSFRGYQETQYF.